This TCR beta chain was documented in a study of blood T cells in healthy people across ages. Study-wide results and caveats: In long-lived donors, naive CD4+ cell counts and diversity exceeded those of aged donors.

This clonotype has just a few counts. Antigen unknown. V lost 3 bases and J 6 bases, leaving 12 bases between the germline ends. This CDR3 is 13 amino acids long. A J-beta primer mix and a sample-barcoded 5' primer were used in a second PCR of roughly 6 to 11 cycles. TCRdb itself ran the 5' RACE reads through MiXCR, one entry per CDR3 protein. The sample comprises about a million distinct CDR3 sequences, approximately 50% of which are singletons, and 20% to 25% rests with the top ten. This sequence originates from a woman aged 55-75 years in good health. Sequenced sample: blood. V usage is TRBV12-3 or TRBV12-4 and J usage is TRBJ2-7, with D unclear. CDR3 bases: TGTGCCAGCAGTTTCGGGCGATTTGGCGAGCAGTACTTC. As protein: CASSFGRFGEQYF.